Below are 20 T cell receptor beta chains sequenced from a single sample in a study of blood T cell repertoires in COVID-19. Some clones are missing from TCRdb's copy, which holds only in-frame ones; the method was immunoSEQ multiplex PCR. The sample shows around 210,000 clones, around three quarters of them seen only once. The sequenced sample was peripheral blood. The receptors were gathered from a woman in her seventies with acute or convalescent COVID-19.

This rearrangement joins TRBV5-5 to TRBJ1-3, with D unclear. There are 13 residues in the CDR3. In germline, CDR1 is SGHKS, CDR2 YYEKEE (reference sequence). Trimming cost V 3 bases and J 1 base, with 5 bases left between them. The CDR3: CASSYLSGNTIYF. In nucleotides, the CDR3 is TGTGCCAGCAGCTACCTATCTGGAAACACCATATATTTT.

The J gene is TRBJ2-7, the V gene TRBV5-1, with TRBD2 as a possible D gene (5 bases). The end of the DNA is better explained by TRBJ2-1, so the J call may be wrong. Germline V lookup: CDR1 SGHRS, CDR2 YFSETQ. The CDR3 has 14 residues. DNA of the CDR3: TGCGCCAGCAGCTCCGGCGGAGGATTCAATGAGCAGTTCTTC. Translated, it gives CASSSGGGFNEQFF.

J is TRBJ1-6 and V is TRBV5-6; D is perhaps TRBD1 (5 bases). The CDR3 length is 14 residues. Trimming cost V 0 bases and J 6 bases, with 7 bases left between them. Looked up from germline, CDR1 is SGHDT and CDR2 is YYEEEE. The chain's CDR3 is CASSLDRSNSPLHF. The CDR3 nucleotides read TGTGCCAGCAGCTTGGACAGGAGTAATTCACCCCTCCACTTT.

The chain uses TRBV6-6 and TRBJ2-7, with 13 bases aligning to TRBD2. The V segment lost 5 bases and the J segment 5 bases; nucleotides outside the gene matches: 6. The germline CDR1 and CDR2 sequences are MNHNY and SVGAGI (reference sequence). The CDR3 extends over 15 amino acids. The DNA for the CDR3 is TGTGCCAGCAGTCTGGGACTAGCGGGGTCCGACGAGCAGTACTTC. It translates to CASSLGLAGSDEQYF.

J is TRBJ1-2 and V is TRBV20-1; tentative D call: TRBD1 (6 bases). Germline V gene sequence: CDR1 DFQATT, CDR2 SNEGSKA (reference sequence). The CDR3 totals 11 residues. V lost 4 bases to trimming and J lost 6 bases, with 9 bases between them. CDR3 in DNA: TGCAGTGCTACGGACAGTCATGGCTACACCTTC. Amino acids: CSATDSHGYTF.

The chain recombines TRBV7-9 with TRBJ2-6; a possible D gene is TRBD1 (6 bases). Trimming cost V 5 bases and J 18 bases, with 20 bases left between them. The CDR3 runs to 13 residues. CDR1 SEHNR and CDR2 FQNEAQ come from the germline V gene (reference sequence). The DNA for the CDR3 is TGTGCCAGCAGCATGAGGTGGGGGCCGTGGCAGACTTTC. This sequence encodes CASSMRWGPWQTF.

J is TRBJ2-2 and V is TRBV29-1; D possibly corresponds to TRBD1 (6 bases). CDR3 length: 16 amino acids. Germline loops: CDR1 SQVTM, CDR2 ANQGSEA. V gave up 2 bases and J gave up 4 bases, with 17 bases separating them. Here the CDR3 DNA reads TGCAGCGTTGAAACAGACAGGTACTCTATCACCGGGGAGCTGTTTTTT. Translating it yields CSVETDRYSITGELFF.

This clone was observed a few times. The rearrangement joins TRBV29-1 to TRBJ2-5, with D maybe TRBD2 (7 bases). CDR1 and CDR2 from the germline V gene are SQVTM and ANQGSEA. The CDR3 loop spans 13 amino acids. V was shortened by 5 bases and J by 5 bases, with 15 bases between the two germline ends. In nucleotides, the CDR3 is TGCAGCGTTTCGGGGGGCCGGTTGGAGACCCAGTACTTC. This gives the protein CSVSGGRLETQYF.

This clone was observed once. The chain uses TRBV6-6 and TRBJ2-2; no clear D. CDR3 length: 13 amino acids. The germline V and J ends were trimmed by 1 base and 6 bases, with 6 bases remaining between them. Germline loops: CDR1 MNHNY, CDR2 SVGAGI (reference sequence). This chain's CDR3 is CASSYFVPGELFF. The DNA for the CDR3 is TGTGCCAGCAGTTACTTCGTCCCCGGGGAGCTGTTTTTT.

This rearrangement joins TRBV28 to TRBJ1-2; 9 bases match TRBD1. J lost 2 bases, V lost 4 bases, and 11 bases had no gene match. This CDR3 has 17 amino acids. Germline V gene lookup returns CDR1 MDHEN and CDR2 SYDVKM. The CDR3 coding sequence is TGTGCCAGCAGTTCTTTGGTGGGGACAGGGTCAAACTATGGCTACACCTTC. Protein product: CASSSLVGTGSNYGYTF.

This clone appeared a single time. V gene TRBV18 combines with J gene TRBJ2-7; D possibly corresponds to TRBD2 (5 bases). Trimming removed 6 bases from V and 6 bases from J, with 27 bases in between. Germline assignment: CDR1 KGHSH and CDR2 LQKENI. This CDR3 contains 17 residues. This CDR3 is CASSHNVARASGSEQYF. Here the CDR3 DNA reads TGTGCCAGCTCCCACAATGTAGCCCGGGCTTCGGGGTCCGAGCAGTACTTC. The full variable domain, completed using reference TRBV18 and TRBJ2-7, is NAGVMQNPRHLVRRRGQEARLRCSPMKGHSHVYWYRQLPEEGLKFMVYLQKENIIDESGMPKERFSAEFPKEGPSILRIQQVVRGDSAAYFCASSHNVARASGSEQYFGPGTRLTVT.

The chain uses TRBV2 and TRBJ1-5; maybe TRBD1 (6 bases). The CDR3 runs to 15 residues. V was pared by 6 bases and J by 1 base, with 13 bases between. The germline V gene encodes CDR1 SNHLY and CDR2 FYNNEI. Here the CDR3 DNA reads TGTGCCAGCAGGTCTGGACAGACCAGCAATCAGCCCCAGCATTTT. It specifies CASRSGQTSNQPQHF.

The chain carries TRBV10-3 and TRBJ2-1; 15 nucleotides line up with TRBD2. CDR1 is ENHRY and CDR2 is SYGVKD in the germline V gene. Losses at the gene ends were 2 bases for V and 9 bases for J; bases not matched to a gene: 2. The CDR3 contains 15 residues. The CDR3 DNA sequence: TGTGCCATCAGTGAGGGACTAGCGGGAGGGGGTGAGCAGTTCTTC. It encodes CAISEGLAGGGEQFF.

The V call is TRBV3-1 (or the pseudogene TRBV3-2), the J call TRBJ2-3, with D maybe TRBD2 (5 bases). CDR1 and CDR2 from the germline V gene are LGHDT and YNNKEL (reference sequence). V was trimmed by 2 bases and J by 10 bases, leaving 10 bases between them. The CDR3 is made up of 12 amino acids. The CDR3 loop is CASSQLSVAQYF. The CDR3 nucleotides are TGTGCCAGCAGCCAACTTAGCGTCGCGCAGTATTTT.

V gene TRBV24-1 combines with J gene TRBJ1-2, with D maybe TRBD1 (6 bases). Germline assignment: CDR1 KGHDR and CDR2 SFDVKD. The germline V and J ends were trimmed by 10 bases and 2 bases, with 13 bases remaining between them. This CDR3 has 13 amino acids. DNA for the CDR3: TGTGCCACGCAAGATGGACAGAACTATGGCTACACCTTC. Translated, it gives CATQDGQNYGYTF.

The chain recombines TRBV11-3 with TRBJ2-6; 11 nucleotides align to TRBD1. J was trimmed by 1 base and V by 8 bases; bases with no gene match: 7. Germline V gene lookup returns CDR1 SGHNT and CDR2 YENEEA. This CDR3 is built from 17 residues. The CDR3 DNA sequence: TGTGCCAGCGGCCCCGGGACAGGGGGATCTGGGGCCAACGTCCTGACTTTC. Protein product: CASGPGTGGSGANVLTF.

This rearrangement joins TRBV28 to TRBJ2-5, with D perhaps TRBD1 (5 bases). Trimming stripped 5 bases from V and 7 bases from J, with 14 bases between. Germline loops: CDR1 MDHEN, CDR2 SYDVKM. The CDR3 has 13 residues. The CDR3 protein is CASSPQGLGTQYF. DNA of the CDR3: TGTGCCAGCAGTCCCCAGGGTTTAGGGACCCAGTACTTC.

CDR3 coding DNA: TGTGCCAGCAGCAGCAACAGGGCCGACACTGAAGCTTTCTTT. This sequence encodes CASSSNRADTEAFF. The chain has TRBV5-8 and TRBJ1-1, with a tentative D call TRBD1 (6 bases). The V gene lost 4 bases and the J gene lost 3 bases, with 13 bases spanning the gap. The CDR3 runs to 14 residues. Germline V CDR1 and CDR2: SGHTS, YDEGEE.

As to this clone: The same CDR3 also results from other DNA sequences found in this sample. The chain joins TRBV30 to TRBJ2-1; 9 bases map to TRBD2. CDR1 is GTSNPN, CDR2 SVGIG, per germline (reference sequence). J gave up 5 bases and V 0 bases, and 5 bases lay outside the gene matches. This CDR3 has 15 amino acids. CDR3 protein: CAWSVGLAGHNEQFF. CDR3 nucleotides: TGTGCCTGGAGTGTAGGGCTAGCGGGGCACAATGAGCAGTTCTTC.

This sequence joins TRBV5-1 and TRBJ1-1, with 8 bases matching TRBD1. Germline CDR1 and CDR2: SGHRS and YFSETQ. J was trimmed by 5 bases and V by 2 bases; bases with no gene match: 11. CDR3 size: 16 residues. This chain's CDR3 is CASSLSGGASNTEAFF. The CDR3 DNA reads TGCGCCAGCAGCTTATCAGGGGGCGCGAGTAATACTGAAGCTTTCTTT. The full variable domain, completed using reference TRBV5-1 and TRBJ1-1, is KAGVTQTPRYLIKTRGQQVTLSCSPISGHRSVSWYQQTPGQGLQFLFEYFSETQRNKGNFPGRFSGRQFSNSRSEMNVSTLELGDSALYLCASSLSGGASNTEAFFGQGTRLTVV.